The sample holds a few counts of the clone carrying this T cell receptor beta chain. Its specificity is unknown. Germline assignment: CDR1 SGHRS and CDR2 YFSETQ. The CDR3 is 15 amino acids. V shed 4 bases, J shed 6 bases, and the junction held 10 bases outside the gene matches. This sample was included in a study of T-cell reconstitution after alpha-beta-depleted transplantation in children. The study's findings and limits: The study reportedly traced alpha-beta T cells about two months after transplant to several hundred expanded graft clones. Some patients' high day-60 TCRbeta diversity was traced to surviving recipient T cells and thymic progenitors. Newly made T cells mostly supplied T-cell counts and diversity one year after transplant.

TCRbeta library preparation incorporated unique molecular identifiers. Each CDR3 protein is one row after TCRdb ran MiXCR on the PCR reads. The repertoire has some 78,000 distinct CDR3 sequences, around an eighth of them found once; the top ten carry 27%. This chain joins TRBV5-1 and TRBJ1-5, with 7 bases matching TRBD1. This sequence originates from a male patient aged 2 to 9 who had a stem cell transplant for acute lymphoblastic leukemia, so the T cells may come from the graft donor. The sample was PBMCs, mostly from graft donor cells, taken 180 days after TCRalphabeta/CD19-depleted stem cell transplant. The DNA of the CDR3 is TGCGCCAGCAGCCCAGGGACAGTCCGAAGTCAGCCCCAGCATTTT. Translation gives CASSPGTVRSQPQHF.